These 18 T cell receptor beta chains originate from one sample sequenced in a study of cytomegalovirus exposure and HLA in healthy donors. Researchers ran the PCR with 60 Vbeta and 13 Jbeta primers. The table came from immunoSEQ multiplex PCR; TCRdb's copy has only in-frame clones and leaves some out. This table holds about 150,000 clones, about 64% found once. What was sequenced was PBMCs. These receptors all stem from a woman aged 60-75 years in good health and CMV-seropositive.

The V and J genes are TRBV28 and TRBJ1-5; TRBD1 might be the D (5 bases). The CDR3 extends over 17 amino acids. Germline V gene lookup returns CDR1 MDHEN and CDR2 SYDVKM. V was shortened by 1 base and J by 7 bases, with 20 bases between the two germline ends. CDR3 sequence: CASSLSPRLEGKQPQHF. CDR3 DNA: TGTGCCAGCAGTTTATCCCCCAGGTTGGAGGGGAAGCAGCCCCAGCATTTT.

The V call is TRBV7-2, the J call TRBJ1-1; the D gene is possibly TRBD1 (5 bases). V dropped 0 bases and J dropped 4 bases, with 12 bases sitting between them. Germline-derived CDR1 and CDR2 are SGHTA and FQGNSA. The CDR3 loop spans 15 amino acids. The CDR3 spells CASSLASGGGTEAFF. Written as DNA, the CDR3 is TGTGCCAGCAGCTTAGCCTCGGGGGGAGGCACTGAAGCTTTCTTT.

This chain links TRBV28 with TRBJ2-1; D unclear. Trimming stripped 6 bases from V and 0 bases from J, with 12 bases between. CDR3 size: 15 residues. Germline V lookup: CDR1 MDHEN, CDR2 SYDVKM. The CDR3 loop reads CASRRPSSSYNEQFF. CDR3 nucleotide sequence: TGTGCCAGCAGACGTCCGAGTAGCTCCTACAATGAGCAGTTCTTC.

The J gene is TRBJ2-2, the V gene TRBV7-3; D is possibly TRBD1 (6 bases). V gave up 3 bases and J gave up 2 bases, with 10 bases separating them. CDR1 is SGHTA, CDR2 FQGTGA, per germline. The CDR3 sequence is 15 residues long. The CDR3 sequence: CASSFGGQNTGELFF. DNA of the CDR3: TGTGCCAGCAGCTTTGGGGGACAAAACACCGGGGAGCTGTTTTTT.

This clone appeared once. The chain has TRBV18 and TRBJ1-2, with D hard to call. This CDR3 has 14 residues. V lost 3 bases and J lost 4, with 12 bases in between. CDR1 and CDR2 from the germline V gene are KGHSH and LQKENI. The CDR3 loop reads CASSPEQKPYGYTF. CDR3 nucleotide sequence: TGTGCCAGCTCACCGGAACAGAAACCCTATGGCTACACCTTC.

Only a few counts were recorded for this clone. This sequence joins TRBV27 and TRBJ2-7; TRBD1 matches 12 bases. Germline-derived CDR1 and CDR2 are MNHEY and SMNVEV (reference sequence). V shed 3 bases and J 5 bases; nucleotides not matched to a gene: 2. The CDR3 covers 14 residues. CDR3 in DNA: TGTGCCAGCAGTTTGGGACAGGGGGCCAACGAGCAGTACTTC. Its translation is CASSLGQGANEQYF.

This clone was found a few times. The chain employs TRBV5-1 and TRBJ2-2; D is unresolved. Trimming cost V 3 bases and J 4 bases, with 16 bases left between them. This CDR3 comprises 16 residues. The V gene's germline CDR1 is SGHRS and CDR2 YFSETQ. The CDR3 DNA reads TGCGCCAGCAGCTACGCCCGGAGTCGCGGCACCGGGGAGCTGTTTTTT. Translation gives CASSYARSRGTGELFF.

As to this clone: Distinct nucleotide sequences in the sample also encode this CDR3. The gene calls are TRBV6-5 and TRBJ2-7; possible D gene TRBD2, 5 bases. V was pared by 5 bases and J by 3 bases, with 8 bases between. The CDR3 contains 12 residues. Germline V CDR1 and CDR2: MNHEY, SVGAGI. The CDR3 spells CASSLGGYEQYF. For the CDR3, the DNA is TGTGCCAGCAGTCTAGGAGGCTACGAGCAGTACTTC.

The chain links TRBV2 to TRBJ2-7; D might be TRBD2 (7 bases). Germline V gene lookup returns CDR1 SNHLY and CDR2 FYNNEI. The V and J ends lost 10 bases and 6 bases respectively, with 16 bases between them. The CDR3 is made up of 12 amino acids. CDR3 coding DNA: TGTGCCAACCGGGGGGCCTTGCTCGAGCAGTACTTC. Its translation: CANRGALLEQYF.

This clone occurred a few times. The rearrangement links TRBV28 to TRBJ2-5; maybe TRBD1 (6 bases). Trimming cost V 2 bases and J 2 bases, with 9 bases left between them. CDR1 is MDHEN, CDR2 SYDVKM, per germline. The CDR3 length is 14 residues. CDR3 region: CASSLMRGQETQYF. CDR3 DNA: TGTGCCAGCAGTTTAATGAGGGGGCAAGAGACCCAGTACTTC. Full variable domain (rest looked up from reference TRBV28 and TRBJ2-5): DVKVTQSSRYLVKRTGEKVFLECVQDMDHENMFWYRQDPGLGLRLIYFSYDVKMKEKGDIPEGYSVSREKKERFSLILESASTNQTSMYLCASSLMRGQETQYFGPGTRLLVL.

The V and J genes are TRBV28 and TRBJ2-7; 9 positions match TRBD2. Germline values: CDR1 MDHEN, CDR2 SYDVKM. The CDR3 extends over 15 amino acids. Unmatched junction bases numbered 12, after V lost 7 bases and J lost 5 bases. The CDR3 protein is CASIPTIAGDDEQYF. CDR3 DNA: TGTGCCAGCATTCCAACTATAGCGGGAGATGACGAGCAGTACTTC.

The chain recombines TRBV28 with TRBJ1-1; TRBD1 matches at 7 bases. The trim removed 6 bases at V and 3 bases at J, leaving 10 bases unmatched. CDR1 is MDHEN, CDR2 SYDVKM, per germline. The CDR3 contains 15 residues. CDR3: CASSPGQARYTEAFF. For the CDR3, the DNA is TGTGCCAGCAGCCCTGGACAGGCCCGGTACACTGAAGCTTTCTTT. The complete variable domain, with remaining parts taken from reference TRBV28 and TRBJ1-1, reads DVKVTQSSRYLVKRTGEKVFLECVQDMDHENMFWYRQDPGLGLRLIYFSYDVKMKEKGDIPEGYSVSREKKERFSLILESASTNQTSMYLCASSPGQARYTEAFFGQGTRLTVV.

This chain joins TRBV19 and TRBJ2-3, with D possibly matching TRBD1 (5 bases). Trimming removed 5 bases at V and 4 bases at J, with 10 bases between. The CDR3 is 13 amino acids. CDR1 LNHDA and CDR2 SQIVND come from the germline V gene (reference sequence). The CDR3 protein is CASSQQVSDTQYF. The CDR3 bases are TGTGCCAGTAGTCAACAGGTGTCAGATACGCAGTATTTT.

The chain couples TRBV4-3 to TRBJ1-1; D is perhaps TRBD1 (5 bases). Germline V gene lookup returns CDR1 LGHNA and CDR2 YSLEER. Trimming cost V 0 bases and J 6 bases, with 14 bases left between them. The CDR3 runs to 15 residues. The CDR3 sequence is CASSQDRRDSAEAFF. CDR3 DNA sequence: TGCGCCAGCAGCCAAGATCGTAGGGACTCCGCTGAAGCTTTCTTT.

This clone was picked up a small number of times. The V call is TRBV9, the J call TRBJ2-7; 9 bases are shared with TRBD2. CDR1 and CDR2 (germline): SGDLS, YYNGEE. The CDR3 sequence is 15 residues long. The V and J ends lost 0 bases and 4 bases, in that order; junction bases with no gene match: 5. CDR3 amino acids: CASSVDSSGVYEQYF. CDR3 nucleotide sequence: TGTGCCAGCAGCGTAGATTCTAGCGGGGTTTACGAGCAGTACTTC.

CDR3 loop: CASSLEGLNTGELFF. In DNA, the CDR3 is TGTGCCAGCAGCTTAGAGGGACTTAACACCGGGGAGCTGTTTTTT. The J gene is TRBJ2-2, the V gene TRBV7-2; tentative D call: TRBD2 (6 bases). The length of the CDR3 is 15 residues. V lost 1 base and J lost 2, with 8 bases in between. The germline V gene encodes CDR1 SGHTA and CDR2 FQGNSA.

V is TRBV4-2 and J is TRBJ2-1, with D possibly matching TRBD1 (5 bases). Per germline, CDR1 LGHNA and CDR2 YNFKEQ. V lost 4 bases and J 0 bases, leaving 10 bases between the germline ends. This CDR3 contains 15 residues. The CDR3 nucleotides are TGTGCCAGCAGCCGGGGCCCCAGCTCCTACAATGAGCAGTTCTTC. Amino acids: CASSRGPSSYNEQFF.

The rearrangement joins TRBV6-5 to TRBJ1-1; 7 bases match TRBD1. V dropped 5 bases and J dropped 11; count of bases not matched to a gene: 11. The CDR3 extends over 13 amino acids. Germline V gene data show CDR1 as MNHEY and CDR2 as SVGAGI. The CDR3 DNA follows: TGTGCCAGCAGTCCTGGCGGACAGGTCGCGGCTTTCTTT. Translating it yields CASSPGGQVAAFF.